These 22 T cell receptor beta chains originate from one sample sequenced in a study of blood T cell repertoires in COVID-19. Libraries were prepared by immunoSEQ multiplex PCR; TCRdb keeps only in-frame clonotypes and omits some of them. The table shows under 400,000 clones, with 80% to 90% occurring only once. Sequenced sample: PBMCs or T cells enriched from blood (not recorded which). These receptors were taken from a middle-aged woman with acute COVID-19.

The V and J genes are TRBV11-2 and TRBJ2-7, with TRBD2 matching 13 bases. The CDR3 loop spans 16 amino acids. V dropped 5 bases and J dropped 0; count of bases not matched to a gene: 4. The germline CDR1 and CDR2 sequences are SGHAT and FQNNGV. The DNA of the CDR3 is TGTGCCAGCAGCCCACGGACTAGCGGGAGCTCCTACGAGCAGTACTTC. It is translated as CASSPRTSGSSYEQYF.

This clone has more than one count but fewer than ten. The chain employs TRBV5-6 and TRBJ2-1, with D possibly being TRBD2 (5 bases). The germline V and J ends were trimmed by 3 bases and 2 bases, with 12 bases remaining between them. Per germline, CDR1 SGHDT and CDR2 YYEEEE. The length of the CDR3 is 15 residues. The CDR3 DNA reads as TGTGCCAGCAGCTCCCGGGGTCTTACCTACAATGAGCAGTTCTTC. Translated, it gives CASSSRGLTYNEQFF.

The chain couples TRBV28 to TRBJ1-2, with 8 bases identical to TRBD1. Germline V CDR1 and CDR2: MDHEN, SYDVKM. The V gene end was trimmed by 4 bases and the J gene end by 8 bases; junction bases not matched to a gene: 3. This CDR3 spans 12 amino acids. DNA for the CDR3: TGTGCCAGCAGTTCAGGACAGGGCGGCTACACCTTC. It encodes CASSSGQGGYTF.

This clone came up a few times. V gene TRBV20-1 combines with J gene TRBJ1-2; possibly TRBD1 for D (5 bases). Germline V CDR1 and CDR2: DFQATT, SNEGSKA (reference sequence). CDR3 size: 13 residues. V was cut by 3 bases and J by 7 bases, with 15 bases left in between. CDR3 sequence (DNA): TGCAGTGCTAGTCAGGGAAGATCTATTGGCTACACCTTC. Protein product: CSASQGRSIGYTF.

Only one count was recorded for this clone. J is TRBJ2-1 and V is TRBV6-4, with TRBD2 as a possible D gene (6 bases). The V end was cut by 2 bases, the J end by 8 bases, with 19 bases between. This CDR3 is 16 amino acids long. CDR1 MRHNA and CDR2 SNTAGT come from the germline V gene. The CDR3 protein is CASSDAAGGAKDEQFF. DNA for the CDR3: TGTGCCAGCAGTGACGCTGCTGGCGGGGCCAAGGATGAGCAGTTCTTC.

The CDR3 sequence is CASSRGDRGIMNTEAFF. The CDR3 nucleotides read TGTGCCAGTAGTCGGGGGGACAGGGGGATCATGAACACTGAAGCTTTCTTT. The rearrangement links TRBV19 to TRBJ1-1; 11 bases match TRBD1. There are 17 residues in the CDR3. V dropped 5 bases and J dropped 0; count of bases not matched to a gene: 8. The germline V gene encodes CDR1 LNHDA and CDR2 SQIVND (reference sequence).

The chain has TRBV7-2 and TRBJ1-1; no reliable D call. The CDR3 loop spans 13 amino acids. With 4 bases removed from V and 3 bases from J, the gap between germline ends came to 9 bases. Looked up from germline, CDR1 is SGHTA and CDR2 is FQGNSA. DNA for the CDR3: TGTGCCAGCAGCTCGACACGCGACACTGAAGCTTTCTTT. Its protein product is CASSSTRDTEAFF.

The gene calls are TRBV5-4 and TRBJ1-5; 8 positions agree with TRBD1. Germline V gene sequence: CDR1 SGHNT, CDR2 YYREEE (reference sequence). There are 15 residues in the CDR3. V dropped 1 base and J dropped 7; count of bases not matched to a gene: 7. CDR3 amino acids: CASSLQGQVGQPQHF. CDR3 nucleotide sequence: TGTGCCAGCAGCTTGCAGGGACAGGTAGGCCAGCCCCAGCATTTT.

The chain has TRBV7-2 and TRBJ1-4; a weak D match, TRBD1 (6 bases). From germline, CDR1 is SGHTA and CDR2 FQGNSA. The CDR3 runs to 15 residues. V dropped 7 bases and J dropped 7 bases, with 19 bases sitting between them. CDR3 region: CASTRGGGSAEKLFF. CDR3 nucleotide sequence: TGTGCCAGCACCCGGGGCGGGGGCTCGGCTGAAAAACTGTTTTTT.

The chain couples TRBV7-2 to TRBJ2-2; TRBD2 agrees at 10 bases. J gave up 0 bases and V 5 bases, and 3 bases lay outside the gene matches. CDR1 and CDR2 from the germline V gene are SGHTA and FQGNSA. The CDR3 contains 16 residues. CDR3: CASSATSGANTGELFF. The CDR3 region has the DNA TGTGCCAGCAGCGCCACTAGCGGGGCGAACACCGGGGAGCTGTTTTTT.

The chain joins TRBV6-5 to TRBJ1-4; D is undetermined. The length of the CDR3 is 14 residues. Between the trimmed V and J ends, which lost 5 bases and 5 bases, there was a span of 12 bases. CDR1 is MNHEY and CDR2 is SVGAGI in the germline V gene. CDR3 loop: CASSRGLLNEKLFF. The CDR3 DNA reads as TGTGCCAGCAGTCGCGGATTGCTGAATGAAAAACTGTTTTTT.

This sequence joins TRBV5-5 and TRBJ1-5; TRBD1 agrees at 7 bases. The trim removed 4 bases at V and 4 bases at J, leaving 5 bases unmatched. In germline, CDR1 is SGHKS, CDR2 YYEKEE (reference sequence). The CDR3 sequence is 14 residues long. CDR3 amino acids: CASSAGQVNQPQHF. The CDR3 DNA follows: TGTGCCAGCAGCGCCGGACAGGTTAATCAGCCCCAGCATTTT.

This clone came up once. This chain uses TRBV7-2 with TRBJ1-2; 10 bases match TRBD1. The CDR3 spans 14 residues. Germline V gene data show CDR1 as SGHTA and CDR2 as FQGNSA. Trimming cost V 5 bases and J 8 bases; bases outside gene matches: 8. CDR3 loop: CASSPGTGVVGYTF. The CDR3 DNA reads as TGTGCCAGCAGCCCCGGGACAGGGGTAGTGGGCTACACCTTC. The full variable domain, rest sourced from reference TRBV7-2 and TRBJ1-2, is GAGVSQSPSNKVTEKGKDVELRCDPISGHTALYWYRQSLGQGLEFLIYFQGNSAPDKSGLPSDRFSAERTGGSVSTLTIQRTQQEDSAVYLCASSPGTGVVGYTFGSGTRLTVV.

The CDR3 here is CARIGQGAGVVQFF. CDR3 DNA sequence: TGTGCCAGAATCGGACAGGGGGCAGGAGTGGTGCAGTTCTTC. The chain recombines TRBV19 with TRBJ2-1, with 11 bases aligning to TRBD1. There are 14 residues in the CDR3. From germline, CDR1 is LNHDA and CDR2 SQIVND (reference sequence). Unmatched junction bases numbered 13, after V lost 9 bases and J lost 12 bases.

V gene TRBV5-4 combines with J gene TRBJ2-1; 13 nucleotides agree with TRBD2. The CDR3 consists of 16 residues. Trimming removed 4 bases from V and 5 bases from J; junction bases left unmatched: 6. Germline V CDR1 and CDR2: SGHNT, YYREEE (reference sequence). The CDR3: CASSVLAGGVDNEQFF. For the CDR3, the DNA is TGTGCCAGCAGCGTACTAGCGGGAGGGGTGGACAATGAGCAGTTCTTC.

J is TRBJ2-1 and V is TRBV4-3; D uncertain. The germline V and J ends were trimmed by 1 base and 9 bases, with 13 bases remaining between them. Germline V gene lookup returns CDR1 LGHNA and CDR2 YSLEER. The CDR3 is 14 amino acids. CDR3 nucleotides: TGCGCCAGCAGCCAAGGACTTAGAGTTGGTGAGCAGTTCTTC. Encoded protein: CASSQGLRVGEQFF.

This chain links TRBV5-1 with TRBJ1-1; D call uncertain. CDR1 SGHRS and CDR2 YFSETQ come from the germline V gene. This CDR3 contains 14 residues. Trimming stripped 4 bases from V and 5 bases from J, with 15 bases between. CDR3 bases: TGCGCCAGCAGCCCCAGGATTCTCGGAACTGAAGCTTTCTTT. It codes for CASSPRILGTEAFF.

This chain links TRBV5-1 with TRBJ1-6, with D unclear. CDR1 SGHRS and CDR2 YFSETQ come from the germline V gene. This CDR3 comprises 15 residues. Trimming left V 2 bases short and J 9 bases short, with 15 bases between. The CDR3 DNA reads as TGCGCCAGCAGCTTAGACACGCCGGAGGGTTCACCCCTCCACTTT. This codes for CASSLDTPEGSPLHF.

The chain links TRBV5-4 to TRBJ1-2; the match to TRBD1 covers 7 bases. Trimming at V came to 3 bases and at J to 5 bases, leaving 4 bases not matched to a gene. The CDR3 loop spans 13 amino acids. Per germline, CDR1 SGHNT and CDR2 YYREEE (reference sequence). Here the CDR3 reads CASSSTQGYGYTF. DNA of the CDR3: TGTGCCAGCAGCTCAACACAGGGGTATGGCTACACCTTC.

The chain has TRBV2 and TRBJ1-2; no clear D. The ends were cut back, 6 bases at V and 0 bases at J, with 11 bases in the middle. From germline, CDR1 is SNHLY and CDR2 FYNNEI. This CDR3 is built from 14 residues. The chain's CDR3 is CASSPHLPNYGYTF. CDR3 coding DNA: TGTGCCAGCAGCCCCCACTTGCCTAACTATGGCTACACCTTC.

The gene calls are TRBV2 and TRBJ1-1, with D possibly being TRBD1 (5 bases). Germline CDR1 SNHLY, CDR2 FYNNEI. The CDR3 has 13 residues. Deletions cut 3 bases from V and 7 bases from J, with 12 bases between. Written as DNA, the CDR3 is TGTGCCAGCAGTGATTCCAGGGTGAGTGAAGCTTTCTTT. As protein: CASSDSRVSEAFF.

The chain is built from TRBV10-3 and TRBJ2-7; D remains ambiguous. CDR1 ENHRY and CDR2 SYGVKD come from the germline V gene. CDR3 length: 14 amino acids. V was trimmed by 0 bases and J by 3 bases, leaving 9 bases between them. The CDR3 DNA follows: TGTGCCATCAGTGAGTCGGCGGCTAGCTACGAGCAGTACTTC. Protein: CAISESAASYEQYF.